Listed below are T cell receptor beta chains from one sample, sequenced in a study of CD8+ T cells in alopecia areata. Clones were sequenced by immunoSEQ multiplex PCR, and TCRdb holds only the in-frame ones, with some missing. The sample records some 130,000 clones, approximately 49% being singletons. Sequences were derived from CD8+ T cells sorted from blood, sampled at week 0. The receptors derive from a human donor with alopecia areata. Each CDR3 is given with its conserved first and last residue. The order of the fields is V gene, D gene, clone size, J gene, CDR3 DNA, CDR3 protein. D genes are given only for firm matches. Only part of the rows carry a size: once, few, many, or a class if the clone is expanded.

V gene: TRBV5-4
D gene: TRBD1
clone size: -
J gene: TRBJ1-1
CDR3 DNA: TGTGCCAGCAGCTTGGACAGGGGATGGGGTCGGAACACTGAAGCTTTCTTT
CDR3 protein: CASSLDRGWGRNTEAFF

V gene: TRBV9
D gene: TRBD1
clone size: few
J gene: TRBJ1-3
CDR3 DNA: TGTGCCAGCAGCTCGAGGGGGCCCGGGGCTGGAAACACCATATATTTT
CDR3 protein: CASSSRGPGAGNTIYF

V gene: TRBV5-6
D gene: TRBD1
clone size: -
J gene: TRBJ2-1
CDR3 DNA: TGTGCCAGCAGCAGACAGGGTTATGAGCAGTTCTTC
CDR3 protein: CASSRQGYEQFF

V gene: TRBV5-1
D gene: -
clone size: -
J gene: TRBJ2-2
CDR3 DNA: TGCGCCAGCATTGCCGACACTCGCACCGGGGAGCTGTTTTTT
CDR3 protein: CASIADTRTGELFF

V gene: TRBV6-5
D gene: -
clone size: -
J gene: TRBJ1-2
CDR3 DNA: TGTGCCAGCAGTTACGCCAGGGAAGCTAACTATGGCTACACCTTC
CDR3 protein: CASSYAREANYGYTF

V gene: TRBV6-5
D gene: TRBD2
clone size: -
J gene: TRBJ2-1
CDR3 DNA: TGTGCCAGCAGCCCCTGGGGGGGCAATGAGCAGTTCTTC
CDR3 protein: CASSPWGGNEQFF

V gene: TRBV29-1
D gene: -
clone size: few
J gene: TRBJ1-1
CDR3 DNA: TGCAGCGTTGAGGGCATGGCGGGTCGGAGCACTGAAGCTTTCTTT
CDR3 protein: CSVEGMAGRSTEAFF

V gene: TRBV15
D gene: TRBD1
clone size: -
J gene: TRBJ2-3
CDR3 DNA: TGTGCCACCGCCGGGACAGGGGGCTTGGATACGCAGTATTTT
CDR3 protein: CATAGTGGLDTQYF

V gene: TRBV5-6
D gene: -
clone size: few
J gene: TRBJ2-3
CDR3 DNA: TGTGCCAGCAGTTTCGGTACAGGGTTACTTGGTGATACGCAGTATTTT
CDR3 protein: CASSFGTGLLGDTQYF

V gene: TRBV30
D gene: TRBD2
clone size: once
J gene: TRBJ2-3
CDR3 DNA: TGTGCCTCTTCTAGCGGGGGGGCCGCAGATACGCAGTATTTT
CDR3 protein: CASSSGGAADTQYF

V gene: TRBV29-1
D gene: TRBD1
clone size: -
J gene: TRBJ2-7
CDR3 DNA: TGCAGCGTTGAGACCCTCGACAGGGGCGAGCAGTACTTC
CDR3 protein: CSVETLDRGEQYF

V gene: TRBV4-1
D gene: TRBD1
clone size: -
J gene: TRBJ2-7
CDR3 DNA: TGCGCCAGCAGCCAACGGTCAGGGGGAATGATAGAGCAGTACTTC
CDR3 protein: CASSQRSGGMIEQYF

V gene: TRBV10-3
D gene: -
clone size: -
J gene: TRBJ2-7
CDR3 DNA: TGTGCCATCAGTGATCGGCAGGACGGCTCCTACGAGCAGTACTTC
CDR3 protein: CAISDRQDGSYEQYF

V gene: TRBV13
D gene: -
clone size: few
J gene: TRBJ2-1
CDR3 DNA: TGTGCCAGCAGCCTCCTTGACTACAATGAGCAGTTCTTC
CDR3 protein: CASSLLDYNEQFF

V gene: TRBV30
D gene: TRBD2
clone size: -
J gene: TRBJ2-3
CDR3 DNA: TGTGCCTGGGCAGCGGGGGAAGGAGATACGCAGTATTTT
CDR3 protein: CAWAAGEGDTQYF

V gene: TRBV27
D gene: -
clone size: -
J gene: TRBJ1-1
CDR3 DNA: TGTGCCAGCAGGCTGACGGGGACGTTGGCTGAAGCTTTCTTT
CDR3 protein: CASRLTGTLAEAFF

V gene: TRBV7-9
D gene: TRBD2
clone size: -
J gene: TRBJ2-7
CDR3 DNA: TGTGCCAGCAGCTTAAGTAGCGGGTATCCCTACGAGCAGTACTTC
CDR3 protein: CASSLSSGYPYEQYF

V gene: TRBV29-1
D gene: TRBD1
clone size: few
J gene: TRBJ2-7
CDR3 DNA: TGCAGCGTTGAAGGAGGCGACAGGGGAGACTACGAGCAGTACTTC
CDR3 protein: CSVEGGDRGDYEQYF

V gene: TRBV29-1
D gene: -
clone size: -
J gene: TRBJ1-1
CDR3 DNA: TGCAGCGCCCCAGGCACTGAAGCTTTCTTT
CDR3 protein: CSAPGTEAFF

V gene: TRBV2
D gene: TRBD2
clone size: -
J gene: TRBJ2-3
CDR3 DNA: TGTGCCAGCAGGACTAGCGGGGGGCCGACTAGCACAGATACGCAGTATTTT
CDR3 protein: CASRTSGGPTSTDTQYF

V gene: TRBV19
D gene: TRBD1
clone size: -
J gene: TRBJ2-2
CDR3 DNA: TGTGCCAGCCAGACGACAGGGGACGGGGAGCTGTTTTTT
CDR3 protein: CASQTTGDGELFF

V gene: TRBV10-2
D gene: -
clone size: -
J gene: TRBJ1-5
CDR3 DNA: TGCGCCAGCAGTGAGTTAATCTTTATAGAAGGGAGCAATCAGCCCCAGCATTTT
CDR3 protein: CASSELIFIEGSNQPQHF

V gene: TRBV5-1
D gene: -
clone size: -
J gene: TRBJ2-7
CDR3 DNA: TGCGCCAGCAGCTTGACAGACGCGGGAGAGCAGTACTTC
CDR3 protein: CASSLTDAGEQYF

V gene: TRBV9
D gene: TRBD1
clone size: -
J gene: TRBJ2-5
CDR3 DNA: TGTGCCAGCAGCCAAGATTGGACAGGGACAAGCTACGGGAAAGAGACCCAGTACTTC
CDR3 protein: CASSQDWTGTSYGKETQYF

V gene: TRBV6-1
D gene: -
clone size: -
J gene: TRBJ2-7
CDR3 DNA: TGTGCCAGCCGCTTTGTGTTGGGTTACGAGCAGTACTTC
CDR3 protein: CASRFVLGYEQYF

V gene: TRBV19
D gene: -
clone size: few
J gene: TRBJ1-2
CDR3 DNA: TGTGCCAGTAGACTCCGGGACTTCCATGGCTACACCTTC
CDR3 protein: CASRLRDFHGYTF

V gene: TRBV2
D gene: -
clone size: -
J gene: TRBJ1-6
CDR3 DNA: TGTGCCAGCAGTGTTGGGGGTGGGTCTTCACCCCTCCACTTT
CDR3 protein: CASSVGGGSSPLHF

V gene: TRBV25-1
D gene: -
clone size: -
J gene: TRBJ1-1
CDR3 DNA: TGTGCCAGCAGTGCCTCAGCCAACACTGAAGCTTTCTTT
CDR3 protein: CASSASANTEAFF

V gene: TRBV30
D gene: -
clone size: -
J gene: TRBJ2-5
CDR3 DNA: TGTGCCTGGAGCGCTGAAGAGACCCAGTACTTC
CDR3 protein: CAWSAEETQYF

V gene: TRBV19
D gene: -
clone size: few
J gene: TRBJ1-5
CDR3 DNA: TGTGCCAGTAGTACCCGGGACACCAATCAGCCCCAGCATTTT
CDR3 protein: CASSTRDTNQPQHF

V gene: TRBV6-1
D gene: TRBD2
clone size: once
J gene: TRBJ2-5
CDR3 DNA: TGTGCCAGCAGTGAATGGAAAGGGGAGGGTCAGGAGACCCAGTACTTC
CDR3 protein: CASSEWKGEGQETQYF

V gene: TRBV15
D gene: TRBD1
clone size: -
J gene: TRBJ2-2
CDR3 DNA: TGTGCCACCAGAGTCGGACAGGGCCTTACCGGGGAGCTGTTTTTT
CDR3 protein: CATRVGQGLTGELFF

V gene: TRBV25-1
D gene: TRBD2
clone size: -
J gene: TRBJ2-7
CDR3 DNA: TGTGCCAGCCAGCGGGGGCTATCCTACGAGCAGTACTTC
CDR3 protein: CASQRGLSYEQYF

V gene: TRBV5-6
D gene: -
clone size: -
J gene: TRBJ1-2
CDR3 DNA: TGTGCCAGCAGCTCCCCTTCTAACTATGGCTACACCTTC
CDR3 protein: CASSSPSNYGYTF

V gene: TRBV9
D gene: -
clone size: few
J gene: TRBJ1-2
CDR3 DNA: TGTGCCAGCAGCGTAGAGGGGGTCCCCTATGGCTACACCTTC
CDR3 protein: CASSVEGVPYGYTF